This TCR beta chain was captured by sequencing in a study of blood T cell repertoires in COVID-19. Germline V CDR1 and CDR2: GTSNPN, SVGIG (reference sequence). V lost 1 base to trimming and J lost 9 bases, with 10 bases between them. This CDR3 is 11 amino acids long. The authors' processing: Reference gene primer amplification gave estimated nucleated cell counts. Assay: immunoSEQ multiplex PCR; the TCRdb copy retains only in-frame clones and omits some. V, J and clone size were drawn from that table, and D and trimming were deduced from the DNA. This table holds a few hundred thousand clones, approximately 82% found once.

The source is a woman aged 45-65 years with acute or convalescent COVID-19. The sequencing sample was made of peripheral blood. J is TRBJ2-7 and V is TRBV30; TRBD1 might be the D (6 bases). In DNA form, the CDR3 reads TGTGCCTGGAGTGGGGGGCCTAGGCAGTACTTC. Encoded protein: CAWSGGPRQYF.